In its sample, the clone carrying this TCR beta chain was seen a few times. The antigen is not known. TCRdb called the 5' RACE reads again in MiXCR, with one record for every CDR3 protein. The repertoire consists of some 320,000 distinct CDR3 sequences, with around a sixth occurring once and the leading ten covering 20% to 25%. Germline-derived CDR1 and CDR2 are DFQATT and SNEGSKA (reference sequence). This CDR3 has 14 amino acids. V was clipped by 0 bases and J by 4 bases; unmatched bases: 4. The data originate from a study of T-cell memory formation after mild COVID-19. The wider study: Clusters were largely donor specific. Study outcomes and limitations: Contracting CD4+ clones were located mainly in CM and EM, and CD8+ clones in EMRA.

The chain carries TRBV20-1 and TRBJ1-2, with 8 bases that match TRBD1. The sequence derives from a man aged 18 to 30 who had mild COVID-19 (a few samples of this study predate the infection). Cell type and time point are not known. Sequenced input: PBMCs or a T cell subset sorted from them (not recorded which). In DNA, the CDR3 is TGCAGTGCTAGAGAGCAGGACAGGGCCTATGGCTACACCTTC. This translates into CSAREQDRAYGYTF.